Described below is a single TCR beta chain sequence and its context. Antigen: not known. The sample is drawn from a study of long-term antiretroviral therapy in people with HIV. General study points: Transplant donor controls retained higher diversity, though diversity increased after ART.

CDR1 and CDR2 (germline): LNHDA, SQIVND (reference sequence). The CDR3 is 16 residues long. Germline trimming cut 8 bases from V and 1 base from J; bases unmatched to any gene: 14. At the survey level, the v3.0 immunoSEQ assay was run. Libraries were prepared by immunoSEQ multiplex PCR; TCRdb keeps only in-frame clonotypes and omits some of them. This table holds around 13,000 clones, 88% found once. This TCR came from a woman between 40 and 50 years old with HIV. The genes are TRBV19 and TRBJ2-7; 7 bases are a match to TRBD1. The source material was unsorted PBMCs, sampled 2.1 years after starting antiretroviral therapy. CDR3 sequence: CASADPRDSLSYEQYF. In DNA, the CDR3 is TGTGCCAGTGCCGACCCCCGGGACAGTCTTTCCTACGAGCAGTACTTC.